A selection of T cell receptor beta chains follows, all from one sample in a study of blood T cell repertoires in COVID-19. Produced via immunoSEQ multiplex PCR; TCRdb's table is partial and in-frame only. This table has approximately 210,000 clones, more than 70% appearing once. The specimen was peripheral blood. These receptor sequences come from a man aged 50 to 60 with active or convalescent COVID-19. Both conserved end residues are part of each CDR3. D genes are given only for firm matches. Some rows have no size entry. The others give once, few or many, or a class for an expanded clone.

CDR3nt: TGTGCCAGCAGTTTCGGGGGGGACGGTCAGCCCCAGCATTTT; CDR3aa: CASSFGGDGQPQHF; abundance: few; d_gene: NA; j_gene: TRBJ1-5; v_gene: TRBV27
CDR3nt: TGTGCCACCCTGAGGCCGGGCGGGGAGCTGTTTTTT; CDR3aa: CATLRPGGELFF; abundance: NA; d_gene: NA; j_gene: TRBJ2-2; v_gene: TRBV28
CDR3nt: TGTGCCAGCAGCTTAGTCCTGTCGATAGGGGCCGACTCCTACGAGCAGTACTTC; CDR3aa: CASSLVLSIGADSYEQYF; abundance: NA; d_gene: NA; j_gene: TRBJ2-7; v_gene: TRBV7-2
CDR3nt: TGTGCCAGCAGCATGACAGTGCGCACAGATACGCAGTATTTT; CDR3aa: CASSMTVRTDTQYF; abundance: NA; d_gene: NA; j_gene: TRBJ2-3; v_gene: TRBV11-2
CDR3nt: TGTGCCAGCAACGTCTGGGGCGCGATGAACACTGAAGCTTTCTTT; CDR3aa: CASNVWGAMNTEAFF; abundance: once; d_gene: NA; j_gene: TRBJ1-1; v_gene: TRBV19
CDR3nt: TGTGCCAGCAGTTTAAAAGCCCCCAGGGGGCAGTTCTTC; CDR3aa: CASSLKAPRGQFF; abundance: NA; d_gene: NA; j_gene: TRBJ2-1; v_gene: TRBV27
CDR3nt: TGCGCCAGTCGTGGGGAGTTCGAGCAGTACTTC; CDR3aa: CASRGEFEQYF; abundance: few; d_gene: NA; j_gene: TRBJ2-7; v_gene: TRBV5-1
CDR3nt: TGTGCCAGCAGCGCACAGGGGGGTAACACCGGGGAGCTGTTTTTT; CDR3aa: CASSAQGGNTGELFF; abundance: few; d_gene: TRBD1; j_gene: TRBJ2-2; v_gene: TRBV2
CDR3nt: TGTGCCAGCAGTGAAGGACAGAGCTCCTACGAGCAGTACTTC; CDR3aa: CASSEGQSSYEQYF; abundance: once; d_gene: NA; j_gene: TRBJ2-7; v_gene: TRBV6-1
CDR3nt: TGTGCCAGCAGCCAAGTAAGGGGTTTGCACGAGCAGTACTTC; CDR3aa: CASSQVRGLHEQYF; abundance: few; d_gene: NA; j_gene: TRBJ2-7; v_gene: TRBV14
CDR3nt: TGTGCCAGCAGCTTAGATCTTGAGGCGGGGGTCCATCGCAAGACCCAGTACTTC; CDR3aa: CASSLDLEAGVHRKTQYF; abundance: NA; d_gene: TRBD2; j_gene: TRBJ2-5; v_gene: TRBV11-3
CDR3nt: TGTGCCATCAGCCCGGGACTAGCGGCCAATGAGCAGTTCTTC; CDR3aa: CAISPGLAANEQFF; abundance: NA; d_gene: TRBD2; j_gene: TRBJ2-1; v_gene: TRBV10-3
CDR3nt: TGTGCCAGCAGTTTTGTGGGGGGGAGCTCCTACGAGCAGTACTTC; CDR3aa: CASSFVGGSSYEQYF; abundance: NA; d_gene: TRBD2; j_gene: TRBJ2-7; v_gene: TRBV6-5
CDR3nt: TGTGCCAGCAGCCTCGGGACAGGGTCCTACGAGCAGTACTTC; CDR3aa: CASSLGTGSYEQYF; abundance: NA; d_gene: TRBD1; j_gene: TRBJ2-7; v_gene: TRBV11-2
CDR3nt: TGCGCCAGCAGCCAAGATCCCAGGTCCTATGGCTACACCTTC; CDR3aa: CASSQDPRSYGYTF; abundance: NA; d_gene: NA; j_gene: TRBJ1-2; v_gene: TRBV4-3
CDR3nt: TGTGCCAGCAGCCACCGGGACAGGGGGAAAGAGACCCAGTACTTC; CDR3aa: CASSHRDRGKETQYF; abundance: NA; d_gene: TRBD1; j_gene: TRBJ2-5; v_gene: TRBV7-9
CDR3nt: TGTGCCAGCAGCCGTACTGGACAGGGCTCTATTAATCAGCCCCAGCATTTT; CDR3aa: CASSRTGQGSINQPQHF; abundance: NA; d_gene: TRBD1; j_gene: TRBJ1-5; v_gene: TRBV7-9
CDR3nt: TGTGCCAGCAGCAAACGAGCAGGGGGCAAGAATTATAGCAATCAGCCCCAGCATTTT; CDR3aa: CASSKRAGGKNYSNQPQHF; abundance: NA; d_gene: NA; j_gene: TRBJ1-5; v_gene: TRBV21-1
CDR3nt: TGTGCCAGCACCCCACAGGGACCAATGGGGGATCAGCCCCAGCATTTT; CDR3aa: CASTPQGPMGDQPQHF; abundance: NA; d_gene: NA; j_gene: TRBJ1-5; v_gene: TRBV28
CDR3nt: TGTGCCACCCGATTAGCGGGAGCCCACAATGAGCAGTTCTTC; CDR3aa: CATRLAGAHNEQFF; abundance: few; d_gene: TRBD2; j_gene: TRBJ2-1; v_gene: TRBV19
CDR3nt: TGTGCCAGCAGCTGGCCCGTTGCCTCTGGAAACACCATATATTTT; CDR3aa: CASSWPVASGNTIYF; abundance: NA; d_gene: NA; j_gene: TRBJ1-3; v_gene: TRBV28
CDR3nt: TGTGCCAGCAGCCTGGGACAGGGAGGGGACACTGAAGCTTTCTTT; CDR3aa: CASSLGQGGDTEAFF; abundance: NA; d_gene: TRBD1; j_gene: TRBJ1-1; v_gene: TRBV7-9
CDR3nt: TGTGCCAGCGGTCCGGGGAAGCAGTTCTTC; CDR3aa: CASGPGKQFF; abundance: NA; d_gene: NA; j_gene: TRBJ2-1; v_gene: TRBV28
CDR3nt: TGTGCCGTGGTGGGCGGGAGAGGGTACGAGCAGTACTTC; CDR3aa: CAVVGGRGYEQYF; abundance: NA; d_gene: TRBD2; j_gene: TRBJ2-7; v_gene: TRBV30
CDR3nt: TGTGCCAGCAGCTACGCCCCCGCGAGCTCCTATAATTCACCCCTCCACTTT; CDR3aa: CASSYAPASSYNSPLHF; abundance: NA; d_gene: NA; j_gene: TRBJ1-6; v_gene: TRBV7-8
CDR3nt: TGTGCCACCAGTGATCGCGCTAGCGGAAAGTACGAGCAGTACTTC; CDR3aa: CATSDRASGKYEQYF; abundance: NA; d_gene: TRBD2; j_gene: TRBJ2-7; v_gene: TRBV24-1
CDR3nt: TGTGCCAGCTCACCGACCAGCGGGGGTCCCCTCCAAGAGACCCAGTACTTC; CDR3aa: CASSPTSGGPLQETQYF; abundance: NA; d_gene: TRBD2; j_gene: TRBJ2-5; v_gene: TRBV18
CDR3nt: TGTGCCAGCAGCACGGGAGTGGGCGAGCAGTACTTC; CDR3aa: CASSTGVGEQYF; abundance: few; d_gene: NA; j_gene: TRBJ2-7; v_gene: TRBV14
CDR3nt: TGTGCCAGCAGCTCCCAGGGGAGAGGCTATGGCTACACCTTC; CDR3aa: CASSSQGRGYGYTF; abundance: NA; d_gene: NA; j_gene: TRBJ1-2; v_gene: TRBV7-9
CDR3nt: TGCGCCAGCAGCCCCGGCGGGGGGGTTAACAATGAGCAGTTCTTC; CDR3aa: CASSPGGGVNNEQFF; abundance: NA; d_gene: TRBD2; j_gene: TRBJ2-1; v_gene: TRBV4-3
CDR3nt: TGTGCCAGCAGTCTTCCGACTGACTTCGAGCAGTACTTC; CDR3aa: CASSLPTDFEQYF; abundance: NA; d_gene: NA; j_gene: TRBJ2-7; v_gene: TRBV28
CDR3nt: TGCGCCAGCAGCCCAGGACAGGGGGCGGGTCGAGCCGAAGCTTTCTTT; CDR3aa: CASSPGQGAGRAEAFF; abundance: once; d_gene: TRBD1; j_gene: TRBJ1-1; v_gene: TRBV5-1
CDR3nt: TGCGCCACCCGGCGGGGGAAAGAGTATGGCTACACCTTC; CDR3aa: CATRRGKEYGYTF; abundance: NA; d_gene: NA; j_gene: TRBJ1-2; v_gene: TRBV10-2
CDR3nt: TGCGCCAGCAGCTTGGCCCCTATGGAGACCCAGTACTTC; CDR3aa: CASSLAPMETQYF; abundance: NA; d_gene: NA; j_gene: TRBJ2-5; v_gene: TRBV5-1
CDR3nt: TGCAGCGTAGACAGGGGCACCGGGGAGCTGTTTTTT; CDR3aa: CSVDRGTGELFF; abundance: NA; d_gene: TRBD1; j_gene: TRBJ2-2; v_gene: TRBV29-1
CDR3nt: TGTGCCAGCAGTTTAATCAGGGATACGCAGTATTTT; CDR3aa: CASSLIRDTQYF; abundance: NA; d_gene: NA; j_gene: TRBJ2-3; v_gene: TRBV12-3/TRBV12-4
CDR3nt: TGTGCCAGCAGCCGGGACAGGGAGGTGACCCAGTACTTC; CDR3aa: CASSRDREVTQYF; abundance: NA; d_gene: TRBD1; j_gene: TRBJ2-5; v_gene: TRBV11-2